This entry features one T cell receptor beta chain sequence. This entry is derived from a study of blood T cell repertoires in COVID-19. In the study overall: Spain, Italy and the United States supplied samples that represented acute and convalescent COVID-19.

V was trimmed by 3 bases and J by 8 bases, leaving 10 bases between them. Germline CDR1 MNHEY, CDR2 SMNVEV (reference sequence). This CDR3 is built from 13 residues. Followed over time, Seattle patients had been enrolled while infection was active. Authors' methods: From reference gene primer amplification, estimates of nucleated cell counts were derived. This table comes from immunoSEQ multiplex PCR, and its TCRdb copy is limited to in-frame clones, with some not included. The V and J calls and clone size were taken over from that table, and D and trimming were inferred from the DNA. Here the sample spans roughly 160,000 clones, 70% to 90% being singletons.

The source is a woman between 45 and 60 years old with COVID-19, enrolled during active disease. The material sequenced was peripheral blood. The rearrangement joins TRBV27 to TRBJ2-2; perhaps TRBD2 as D (6 bases). CDR3 in amino acids: CASSFGGNGELFF. CDR3 DNA: TGTGCCAGCAGTTTTGGAGGGAATGGGGAGCTGTTTTTT.